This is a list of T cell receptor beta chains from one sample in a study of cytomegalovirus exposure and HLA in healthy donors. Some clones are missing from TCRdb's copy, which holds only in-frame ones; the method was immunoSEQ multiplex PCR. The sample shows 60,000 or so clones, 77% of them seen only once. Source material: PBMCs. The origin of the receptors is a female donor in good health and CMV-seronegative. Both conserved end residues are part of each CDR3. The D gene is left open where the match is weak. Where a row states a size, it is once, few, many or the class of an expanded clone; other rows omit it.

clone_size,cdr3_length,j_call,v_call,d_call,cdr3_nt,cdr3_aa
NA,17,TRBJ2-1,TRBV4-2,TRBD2,TGTGCCAGCAGCCAAGGGGAAGCGGGGGGCCCTTACAATGAGCAGTTCTTC,CASSQGEAGGPYNEQFF
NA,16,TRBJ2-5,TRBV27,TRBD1,TGTGCCAGCAGTGAAATTGGGACAGAGAGCCAAGAGACCCAGTACTTC,CASSEIGTESQETQYF
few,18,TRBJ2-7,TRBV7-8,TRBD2,TGTGCCAGCAGCTTAGCGGGTGTTAGCGGGACTAGCGGGTCCGAGCAGTACTTC,CASSLAGVSGTSGSEQYF
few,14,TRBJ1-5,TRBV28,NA,TGTGCCAGCAGTTTAATGACCCGGGGTCGGCCCCAGCATTTT,CASSLMTRGRPQHF
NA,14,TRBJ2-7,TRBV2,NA,TGTGCCAGCCGCATGGAGGCGGGTGGGTCCGAGCAGTACTTC,CASRMEAGGSEQYF
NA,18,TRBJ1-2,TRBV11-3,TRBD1,TGTGCCAGCAGCTTAGAAGCCCTCATAGGACAGGCGTACTATGGCTACACCTTC,CASSLEALIGQAYYGYTF
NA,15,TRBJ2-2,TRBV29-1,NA,TGCAGCGCCAGGTTTAGTTTCGCGAACACCGGGGAGCTGTTTTTT,CSARFSFANTGELFF
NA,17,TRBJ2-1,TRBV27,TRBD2,TGTGCCAGCAGATTCACAGGGAGGGGACTAGCTAACAATGAGCAGTTCTTC,CASRFTGRGLANNEQFF
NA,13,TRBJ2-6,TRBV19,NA,TGTGCCAGTAGACCGAGTGGGGCCAACGTCCTGACTTTC,CASRPSGANVLTF
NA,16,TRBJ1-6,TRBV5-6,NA,TGTGCCAGCAGCTTGGCCACAGATAGCTATAATTCACCCCTCCACTTT,CASSLATDSYNSPLHF
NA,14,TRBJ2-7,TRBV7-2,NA,TGTGCCAGCAGCACACAACGGGACTCCTACGAGCAGTACTTC,CASSTQRDSYEQYF
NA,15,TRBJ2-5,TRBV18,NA,TGTGCCAGCTCACCTACGGCAGGTGCGCAAGAGACCCAGTACTTC,CASSPTAGAQETQYF
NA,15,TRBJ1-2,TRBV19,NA,TGTGCCAGTAGTACGGACTTCGGATTTTTTGATGGCTACACCTTC,CASSTDFGFFDGYTF
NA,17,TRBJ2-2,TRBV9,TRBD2,TGTGCCAGCAGCGTTAGCGGGGGGGGAGCGAACACCGGGGAGCTGTTTTTT,CASSVSGGGANTGELFF
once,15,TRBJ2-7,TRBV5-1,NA,TGCGCCAGCAGCTTGGGGGGTGGGGACACTTACGAGCAGTACTTC,CASSLGGGDTYEQYF
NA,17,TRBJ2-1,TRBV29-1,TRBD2,TGCAGCGTAGACAACCAGGGACTAGCGGGGGGTTACAATGAGCAGTTCTTC,CSVDNQGLAGGYNEQFF
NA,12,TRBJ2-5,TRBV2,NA,TGTGCCAGCACAGGGCTTCTAGAGACCCAGTACTTC,CASTGLLETQYF
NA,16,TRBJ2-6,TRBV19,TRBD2,TGTGCCAGTAGTGCCCCACTAGCGTCTGGGGCCAACGTCCTGACTTTC,CASSAPLASGANVLTF
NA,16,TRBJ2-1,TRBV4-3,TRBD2,TGCGCCAGCAGCCGGAATCCTAGCGGGGACTACAATGAGCAGTTCTTC,CASSRNPSGDYNEQFF
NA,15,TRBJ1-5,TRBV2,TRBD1,TGTGCCAGCATAAGGGACAGGGACATTCGTCAGCCCCAGCATTTT,CASIRDRDIRQPQHF
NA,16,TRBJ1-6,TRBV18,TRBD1,TGTGCCAGCTCAGAGAGGGTGGGACAGGGGTTTTCACCCCTCCACTTT,CASSERVGQGFSPLHF
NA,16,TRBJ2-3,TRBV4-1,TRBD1,TGCGCCAGCAGCCAAGCCCGGGACAGGGTAGCAGATACGCAGTATTTT,CASSQARDRVADTQYF
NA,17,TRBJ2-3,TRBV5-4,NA,TGTGCCAGCAGCTTGGCCAAATCCAGCGCAAGCACAGATACGCAGTATTTT,CASSLAKSSASTDTQYF
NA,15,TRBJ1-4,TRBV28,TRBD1,TGTGCCAGCCTTCCTCCAGGGGGCGCGGGGGAAAAACTGTTTTTT,CASLPPGGAGEKLFF
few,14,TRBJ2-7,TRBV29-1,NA,TGCAGCGTTACCTCCGGAATACAGGCGGGGGAGCAGTACTTC,CSVTSGIQAGEQYF
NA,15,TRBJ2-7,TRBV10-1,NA,TGCGCCAGCACCGAGGACAGAGAACTCCCCTACGAGCAGTACTTC,CASTEDRELPYEQYF
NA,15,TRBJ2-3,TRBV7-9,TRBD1,TGTGCCAGCAGTTCGGACAGGGCTAGGCTATATACGCAGTATTTT,CASSSDRARLYTQYF
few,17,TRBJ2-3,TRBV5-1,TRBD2,TGCGCCAGCAGCTCCCCCAGCTTCGGGGGGAGCACAGATACGCAGTATTTT,CASSSPSFGGSTDTQYF
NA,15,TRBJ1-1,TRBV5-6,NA,TGTGCCAGCAGCTTGGGCGGCGAGGCAAGTACTGAAGCTTTCTTT,CASSLGGEASTEAFF
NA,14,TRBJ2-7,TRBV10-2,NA,TGCGCCAGCAGTGATGGGGGACTTTCCTACGAGCAGTACTTC,CASSDGGLSYEQYF
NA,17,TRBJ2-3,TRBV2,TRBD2,TGTGCCAGCAGCACCCCGGGGACTAGCGGGAGCACAGATACGCAGTATTTT,CASSTPGTSGSTDTQYF
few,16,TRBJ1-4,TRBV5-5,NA,TGTGCCAGCAGCTTGGCCTCGGTGAAGGGGCATGAAAAACTGTTTTTT,CASSLASVKGHEKLFF
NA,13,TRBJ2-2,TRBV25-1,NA,TGTGCCAGCAGTGGGCTAGCGTACGGGGAGCTGTTTTTT,CASSGLAYGELFF
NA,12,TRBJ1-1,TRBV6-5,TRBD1,TGTGCCAGCAGTTCGGACAGGGCCGAAGCTTTCTTT,CASSSDRAEAFF
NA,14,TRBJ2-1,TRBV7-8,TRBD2,TGTGCCAGCAGCCCGAGGACTAGCGGGAATGAGCAGTTCTTC,CASSPRTSGNEQFF
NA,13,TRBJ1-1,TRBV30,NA,TGTGCCTGGAGTGTACAGGTGATGACTGAAGCTTTCTTT,CAWSVQVMTEAFF
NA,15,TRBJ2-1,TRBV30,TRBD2,TGTGCCTGGAGCCCGGGACTAGGGGACTACAATGAGCAGTTCTTC,CAWSPGLGDYNEQFF